This TCR beta chain was profiled in a study of beta chain features in type 1 diabetes. Study findings and constraints: Among all four CD4+ subsets, Type 1 diabetes patients had TCRB CDR3s that were moderately but significantly shorter. It was possible that PCR favored shorter templates, equally so in patients and controls. There were fewer insertions and more deletions at the VDJ junctions of type 1 diabetes patients. In these data, an HLA type influence on TCRB rearrangement remained unresolved.

Sequencing targeted expressed TCRB transcripts, as all isolated RNA had been reverse transcribed. The assay was immunoSEQ multiplex PCR, and TCRdb's table has in-frame clones only and misses some. Of roughly 280,000 clones listed, around 24% were seen once; the top ten hold 0.012%. As concerns this clone: The antigen is unknown.

The V and J ends lost 4 bases and 2 bases respectively, with 9 bases between them. The CDR3 runs to 15 residues. Germline V gene lookup returns CDR1 LNHDA and CDR2 SQIVND (reference sequence). The chain recombines TRBV19 with TRBJ2-6, with D possibly matching TRBD1 (6 bases). Sequencing input: naive CD4+ T cells from blood. This TCR was recovered from a woman under 40 with type 1 diabetes. CDR3 bases: TGTGCCAGTAGTACACAGGGAGCTGGGGCCAACGTCCTGACTTTC. It is translated as CASSTQGAGANVLTF.